This TCR beta chain was profiled in a study of blood T cell repertoires in COVID-19. Study information: Sources were T cells, B-cell-depleted T cells, or PBMCs; the material itself was cDNA or gDNA.

Clones were read by immunoSEQ multiplex PCR, and TCRdb kept only the in-frame ones, dropping some. The sample yields under 250,000 clones, 80% seen once. The CDR3 has 14 amino acids. V was cut by 6 bases and J by 0 bases, with 12 bases left in between. Looked up from germline, CDR1 is SGHRS and CDR2 is YFSETQ. This clone was recorded a few times. The rearrangement uses TRBV5-1 and TRBJ1-1; tentatively, D is TRBD1 (6 bases). The receptor was isolated from a woman in her 70s with acute or convalescent COVID-19. What was sequenced was peripheral blood. The CDR3 bases are TGCGCCAGCACCCCAGGGGAGATGAACACTGAAGCTTTCTTT. Translating it yields CASTPGEMNTEAFF.